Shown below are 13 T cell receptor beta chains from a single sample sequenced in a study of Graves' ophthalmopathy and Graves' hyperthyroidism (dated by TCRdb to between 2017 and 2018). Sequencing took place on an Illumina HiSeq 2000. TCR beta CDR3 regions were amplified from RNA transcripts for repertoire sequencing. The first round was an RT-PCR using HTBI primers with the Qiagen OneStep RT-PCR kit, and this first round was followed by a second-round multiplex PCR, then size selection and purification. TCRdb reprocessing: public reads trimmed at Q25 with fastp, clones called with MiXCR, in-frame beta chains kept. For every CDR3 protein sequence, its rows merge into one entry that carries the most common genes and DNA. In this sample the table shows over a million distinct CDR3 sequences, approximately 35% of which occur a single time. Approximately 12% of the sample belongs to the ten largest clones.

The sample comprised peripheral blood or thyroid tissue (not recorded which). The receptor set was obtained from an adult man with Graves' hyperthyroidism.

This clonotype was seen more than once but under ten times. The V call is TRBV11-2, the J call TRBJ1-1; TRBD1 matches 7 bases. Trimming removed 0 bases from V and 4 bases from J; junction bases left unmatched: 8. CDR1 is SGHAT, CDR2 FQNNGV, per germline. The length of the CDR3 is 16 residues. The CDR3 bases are TGTGCCAGCAGCTTAGAGGGACAGTTCTTGGGCACTGAAGCTTTCTTT. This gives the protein CASSLEGQFLGTEAFF.

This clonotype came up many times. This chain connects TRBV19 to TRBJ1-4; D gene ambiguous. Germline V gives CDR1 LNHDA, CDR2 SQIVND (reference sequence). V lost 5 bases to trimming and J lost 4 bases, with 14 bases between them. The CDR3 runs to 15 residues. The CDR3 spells CASSARKGGNEKLFF. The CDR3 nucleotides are TGTGCCAGTAGTGCCCGGAAGGGTGGTAATGAAAAACTGTTTTTT. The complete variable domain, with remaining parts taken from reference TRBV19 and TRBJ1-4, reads DGGITQSPKYLFRKEGQNVTLSCEQNLNHDAMYWYRQDPGQGLRLIYYSQIVNDFQKGDIAEGYSVSREKKESFPLTVTSAQKNPTAFYLCASSARKGGNEKLFFGSGTQLSVL.

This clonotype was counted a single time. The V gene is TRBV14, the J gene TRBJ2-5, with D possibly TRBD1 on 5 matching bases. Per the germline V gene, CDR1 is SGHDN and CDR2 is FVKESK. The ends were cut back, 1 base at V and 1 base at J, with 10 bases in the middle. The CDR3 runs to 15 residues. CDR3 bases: TGTGCCAGCAGCCAAGGAACAGGTTTCCAAGAGACCCAGTACTTC. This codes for CASSQGTGFQETQYF.

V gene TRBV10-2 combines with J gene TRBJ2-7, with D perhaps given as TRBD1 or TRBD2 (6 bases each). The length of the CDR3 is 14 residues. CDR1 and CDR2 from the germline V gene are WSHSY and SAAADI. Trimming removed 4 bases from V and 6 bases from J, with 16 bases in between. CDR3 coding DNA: TGCGCCAGCAGTGCCGGACTCACGGGGGCCGAGCAGTACTTC. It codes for CASSAGLTGAEQYF.

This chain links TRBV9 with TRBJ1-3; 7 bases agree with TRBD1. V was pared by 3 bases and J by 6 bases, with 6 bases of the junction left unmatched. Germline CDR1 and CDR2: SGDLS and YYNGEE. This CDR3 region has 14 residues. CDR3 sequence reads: CASSARQGTNTIYF. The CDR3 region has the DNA TGTGCCAGCAGCGCCCGACAGGGAACAAACACCATATATTTT.

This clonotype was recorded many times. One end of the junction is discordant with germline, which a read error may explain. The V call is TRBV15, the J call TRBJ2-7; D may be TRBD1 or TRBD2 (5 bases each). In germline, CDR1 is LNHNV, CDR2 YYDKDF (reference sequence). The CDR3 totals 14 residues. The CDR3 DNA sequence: TGTGCCACCAGCAGTGGGACCCCCGGTTACGAGCGGTACTTC. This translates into CATSSGTPGYERYF.

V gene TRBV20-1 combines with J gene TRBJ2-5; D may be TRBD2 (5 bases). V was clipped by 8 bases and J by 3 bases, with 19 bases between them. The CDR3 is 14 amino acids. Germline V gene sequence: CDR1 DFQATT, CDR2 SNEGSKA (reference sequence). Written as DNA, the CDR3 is TGCAGTTTCCGCGGACTTACGTCAAAAGAGACCCAGTACTTC. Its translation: CSFRGLTSKETQYF.

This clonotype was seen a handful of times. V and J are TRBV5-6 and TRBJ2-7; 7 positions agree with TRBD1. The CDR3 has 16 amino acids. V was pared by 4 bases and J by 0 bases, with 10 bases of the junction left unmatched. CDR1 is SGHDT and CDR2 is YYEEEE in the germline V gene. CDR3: CASSEETGLSSYEQYF. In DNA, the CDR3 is TGTGCCAGCAGCGAAGAGACAGGGCTGAGCTCCTACGAGCAGTACTTC.

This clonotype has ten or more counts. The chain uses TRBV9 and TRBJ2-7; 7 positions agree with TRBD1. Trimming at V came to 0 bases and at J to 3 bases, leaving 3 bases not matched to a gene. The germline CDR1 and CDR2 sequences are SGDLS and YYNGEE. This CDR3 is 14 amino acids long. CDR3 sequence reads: CASSVGAGGYEQYF. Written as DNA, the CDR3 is TGTGCCAGCAGCGTAGGGGCAGGGGGCTACGAGCAGTACTTC.

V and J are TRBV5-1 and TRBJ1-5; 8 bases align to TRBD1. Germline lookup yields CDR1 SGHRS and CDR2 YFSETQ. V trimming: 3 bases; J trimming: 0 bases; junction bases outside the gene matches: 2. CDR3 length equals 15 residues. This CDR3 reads CASSSQGDSNQPQHF. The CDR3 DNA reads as TGCGCCAGCAGCTCACAGGGGGATAGCAATCAGCCCCAGCATTTT.

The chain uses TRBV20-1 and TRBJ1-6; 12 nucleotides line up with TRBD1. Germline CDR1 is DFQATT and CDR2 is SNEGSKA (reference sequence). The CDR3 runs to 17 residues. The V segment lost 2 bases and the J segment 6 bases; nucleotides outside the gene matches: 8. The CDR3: CSARRLGQGASNSPLHF. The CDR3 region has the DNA TGCAGTGCTAGACGATTGGGACAGGGGGCTTCTAATTCACCCCTCCACTTT.

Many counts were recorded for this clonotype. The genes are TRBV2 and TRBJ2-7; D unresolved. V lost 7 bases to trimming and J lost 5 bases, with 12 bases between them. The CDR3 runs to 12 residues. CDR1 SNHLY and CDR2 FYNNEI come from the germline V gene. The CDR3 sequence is CASTGVDNEQYF. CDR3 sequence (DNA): TGTGCCAGCACTGGGGTCGACAACGAGCAGTACTTC.

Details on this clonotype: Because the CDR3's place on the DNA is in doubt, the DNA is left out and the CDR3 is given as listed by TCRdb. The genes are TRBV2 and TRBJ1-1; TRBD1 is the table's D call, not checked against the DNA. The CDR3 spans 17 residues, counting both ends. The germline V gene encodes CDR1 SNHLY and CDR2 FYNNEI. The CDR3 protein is CACSARSGQGAATEAFF.